A selection of T cell receptor beta chains follows, all from one sample in a study of post-analysis software for immune sequencing data. TCRdb itself ran the PCR reads through MiXCR, one entry per CDR3 protein. The repertoire holds more than 450,000 distinct CDR3 sequences, with approximately 31% as singletons. The sample comprised blood. All receptors derive from a girl aged 2-17 years with multiple sclerosis. The CDR3 runs from the conserved cysteine through the conserved F or W. D genes are given only for firm matches. Size values are once, few and many counts, or a class for expanded clones, and some rows have none.

clone_size	v_call	d_call	j_call	cdr3_aa	cdr3_nt
few	TRBV20-1	NA	TRBJ1-1	CSARWGGRGGNTEAFF	TGCAGTGCTAGATGGGGTGGACGGGGTGGTAACACTGAAGCTTTCTTT
NA	TRBV28	NA	TRBJ2-5	CASSFWGADEETRYF	TGTGCCAGCAGTTTCTGGGGGGCCGACGAAGAGACCCGGTACTTC
NA	TRBV5-6	TRBD1	TRBJ2-7	CASSSPDRGNLYEQYF	TGTGCCAGCAGCTCTCCGGACAGGGGGAATTTGTACGAGCAGTACTTC
many	TRBV18	TRBD1	TRBJ1-2	CASSPTGGGYTF	TGTGCCAGCTCACCGACAGGGGGTGGCTACACCTTC
NA	TRBV18	NA	TRBJ2-1	CASSPSPGSEIGQFF	TGTGCCAGCTCACCATCCCCTGGGTCTGAGATCGGGCAGTTCTTC
NA	TRBV12-3/TRBV12-4	NA	TRBJ2-7	CASSSDDYEQYF	TGTGCCAGCAGCTCGGACGACTACGAGCAGTACTTC
NA	TRBV2	NA	TRBJ2-5	CASTPGGQETQYF	TGTGCCAGCACCCCAGGAGGCCAAGAGACCCAGTACTTC
few	TRBV5-1	TRBD1	TRBJ1-1	CASASRGRPTEAFF	TGCGCCAGCGCATCCAGGGGGCGGCCAACTGAAGCTTTCTTT
few	TRBV3-1	NA	TRBJ2-3	CASSHGTSSTDTQYF	TGTGCCAGCAGCCACGGGACGTCAAGCACAGATACGCAGTATTTT
NA	TRBV20-1	NA	TRBJ2-5	CSGGPAAQETQYF	TGCAGTGGGGGACCAGCGGCTCAAGAGACCCAGTACTTC
many	TRBV14	NA	TRBJ2-5	CASSHTSGLWETQYF	TGTGCCAGCAGCCACACGAGCGGACTTTGGGAGACCCAGTACTTC
NA	TRBV5-6	NA	TRBJ1-2	CASSRRAGARGGYTF	TGTGCCAGCAGCAGACGGGCTGGGGCTAGGGGAGGCTACACCTTC
few	TRBV12-3/TRBV12-4	TRBD1	TRBJ1-5	CASSKGQERHF	TGTGCCAGCAGTAAAGGACAGGAACGGCATTTT
few	TRBV5-1	TRBD1	TRBJ1-2	CASSVEGAYGYTF	TGCGCCAGCAGCGTAGAGGGGGCGTATGGCTACACCTTC
NA	TRBV7-2	TRBD2	TRBJ2-5	CASSLGLVEETQYF	TGTGCCAGCAGCTTGGGACTAGTTGAAGAGACCCAGTACTTC
few	TRBV29-1	NA	TRBJ2-3	CSVGFLGGLLPDTQYF	TGCAGCGTGGGATTTTTGGGGGGGCTCTTACCAGATACGCAGTATTTT
once	TRBV6-1	TRBD1	TRBJ1-5	CASSEVSQGGYSNQPQHF	TGTGCCAGCAGTGAAGTAAGTCAGGGGGGATATAGCAATCAGCCCCAGCATTTT
NA	TRBV29-1	NA	TRBJ1-5	CSVELRGGQPQHF	TGCAGCGTTGAACTCAGGGGTGGACAGCCCCAGCATTTT
once	TRBV4-2	NA	TRBJ2-7	CASSPRLSYNEQYF	TGTGCCAGCAGCCCCAGACTGTCCTACAATGAGCAGTACTTC
few	TRBV9	NA	TRBJ2-5	CASTPTGAGTQETQYF	TGTGCCAGCACCCCCACTGGGGCGGGGACCCAAGAGACCCAGTACTTC
NA	TRBV29-1	NA	TRBJ1-1	CSVAVGFSTEAFF	TGCAGCGTTGCAGTAGGATTCTCCACTGAAGCTTTCTTT
NA	TRBV5-1	NA	TRBJ2-3	CASSRSTGTDTQYF	TGCGCCAGCAGCCGCTCGACAGGCACAGATACGCAGTATTTT
NA	TRBV12-3/TRBV12-4	TRBD1	TRBJ1-5	CASSPTGGWNQPQHF	TGTGCCAGCAGCCCCACAGGGGGGTGGAATCAGCCCCAGCATTTT
NA	TRBV5-1	NA	TRBJ1-1	CASSSGRRATEAFF	TGCGCCAGCAGCTCCGGGAGGAGGGCTACTGAAGCTTTCTTT
NA	TRBV15	TRBD2	TRBJ2-1	CATSRGFSGGAVGEQFF	TGTGCCACCAGCAGAGGGTTTAGCGGGGGCGCCGTCGGCGAGCAGTTCTTC
many	TRBV29-1	NA	TRBJ2-1	CSVPIGHPNSYNEQFF	TGCAGCGTACCAATAGGACACCCTAATTCCTACAATGAGCAGTTCTTC
NA	TRBV4-1	TRBD1	TRBJ1-2	CASSQIQGGGYGYTF	TGCGCCAGCAGCCAAATACAGGGGGGAGGTTATGGCTACACCTTC
few	TRBV5-4	TRBD1	TRBJ2-7	CASRRWDRGSEQYF	TGTGCCAGCAGACGCTGGGACAGGGGTAGCGAGCAGTACTTC
NA	TRBV9	NA	TRBJ1-2	CASSFLETASGGYTF	TGTGCCAGCAGCTTCCTTGAGACAGCGAGCGGGGGCTACACCTTC
NA	TRBV12-3/TRBV12-4	NA	TRBJ2-3	CASSSTGRSGADTQYF	TGTGCCAGCAGCTCCACGGGGCGTTCAGGCGCAGATACGCAGTATTTT
few	TRBV28	NA	TRBJ1-2	CASSLSILTQGKNYGYTF	TGTGCCAGCAGTTTATCCATCCTAACACAGGGAAAGAACTATGGCTACACCTTC
few	TRBV12-3/TRBV12-4	NA	TRBJ1-5	CASSSLGDQPQHF	TGTGCCAGCAGTTCCCTGGGAGATCAGCCCCAGCATTTT
few	TRBV25-1	NA	TRBJ2-5	CASSVGQSGGQYF	TGTGCCAGCAGTGTGGGACAGTCGGGAGGGCAGTACTTC
NA	TRBV6-2/TRBV6-3	NA	TRBJ1-5	CASSYSRGYSNQPQHF	TGTGCCAGCAGTTACTCACGGGGATATAGCAATCAGCCCCAGCATTTT
few	TRBV25-1	NA	TRBJ1-2	CASSDGTSWGYTF	TGTGCCAGCAGTGACGGGACATCATGGGGCTACACCTTC
once	TRBV18	TRBD2	TRBJ2-5	CASSPERGSLYQETQYF	TGTGCCAGCTCACCGGAGCGGGGGTCCCTGTACCAAGAGACCCAGTACTTC
few	TRBV3-1	TRBD1	TRBJ1-6	CASSRSGQGGGSPLHF	TGTGCCAGCAGCCGGTCGGGACAGGGGGGAGGCTCACCCCTCCACTTT